A selection of T cell receptor beta chains follows, all from one sample in a study of type 1 and type 2 diabetes patients. TCRdb ran MiXCR on the multiplex PCR reads and lists one entry per CDR3 protein. The sample yields approximately 260,000 distinct CDR3 sequences, roughly 50% seen once. Sequenced material: peripheral blood mononuclear cells (PBMCs). The receptors derive from a man between 18 and 35 years old with type 2 diabetes. The CDR3 runs from the conserved cysteine through the conserved F or W. The order of the fields is J gene, V gene, clone size, D gene, CDR3 protein, CDR3 DNA. D genes are given only for firm matches. The size of a clone is reported for some rows only, either as once, few or many, or as a class for expanded clones.

>TRBJ2-6|TRBV25-1|-|-
CASSAGASGANVLTF
TGTGCCAGCAGTGCGGGGGCCTCTGGGGCCAACGTCCTGACTTTC
>TRBJ1-5|TRBV19|-|-
CASQADGYFNQPQHF
TGTGCCTCCCAGGCGGACGGCTACTTCAATCAGCCCCAGCATTTT
>TRBJ2-7|TRBV20-1|-|TRBD2
CSARQVVAGGEYF
TGCAGTGCTAGACAGGTTGTGGCGGGAGGGGAGTACTTC
>TRBJ1-2|TRBV12-5|-|-
CAILTRIKGYTF
TGTGCCATCCTGACAAGAATAAAGGGCTACACCTTC
>TRBJ2-7|TRBV4-1|-|TRBD1
CASSPGTEAYEQYF
TGCGCCAGCAGCCCCGGGACAGAGGCCTACGAGCAGTACTTC
>TRBJ1-5|TRBV4-1|few|-
CASSQGAELSNQPQHF
TGCGCCAGCAGCCAAGGGGCAGAACTTAGCAATCAGCCCCAGCATTTT
>TRBJ2-1|TRBV5-1|-|-
CASSLGGTGSYNEQFF
TGCGCCAGCAGCTTGGGTGGCACCGGCTCCTACAATGAGCAGTTCTTC
>TRBJ1-2|TRBV6-6|few|-
CASSPPGHYGYTF
TGTGCCAGCAGCCCACCGGGGCACTATGGCTACACCTTC
>TRBJ2-5|TRBV7-3|few|-
CASSLGGASSETQYF
TGTGCCAGCAGCCTTGGAGGCGCTAGTTCGGAGACCCAGTACTTC
>TRBJ1-2|TRBV10-1|few|-
CASSETGFYGYTF
TGCGCCAGCAGTGAGACGGGCTTCTATGGCTACACCTTC
>TRBJ2-5|TRBV15|-|-
CATSREYIAGETQYF
TGTGCCACCAGCAGAGAGTACATAGCCGGCGAGACCCAGTACTTC
>TRBJ1-6|TRBV12-3/TRBV12-4|many|TRBD1
CASLGQEGPPLHF
TGTGCCAGCCTTGGACAGGAAGGGCCACCCCTCCACTTT
>TRBJ1-1|TRBV12-5|-|-
CASRYTPPKNTEAFF
TGTGCCAGCAGATACACCCCCCCTAAGAACACTGAAGCTTTCTTT
>TRBJ2-7|TRBV6-1|few|-
CASSATLSGYEQYF
TGTGCCAGCAGTGCCACTCTAAGTGGGTACGAGCAGTACTTC
>TRBJ2-1|TRBV3-1|few|-
CASSRAPDEQFF
TGTGCCAGCAGCCGGGCCCCCGATGAGCAGTTCTTC
>TRBJ1-1|TRBV19|few|TRBD1
CASSTQTGKTEAFF
TGTGCCAGTAGTACCCAGACAGGGAAGACTGAAGCTTTCTTT
>TRBJ1-6|TRBV19|many|-
CASSIGQPNSPLHF
TGTGCCAGTAGTATAGGGCAGCCAAATTCACCCCTCCACTTT
>TRBJ2-3|TRBV19|-|-
CASSIEEWDQPQYF
TGTGCCAGTAGTATAGAGGAGTGGGATCAGCCCCAGTATTTT
>TRBJ1-6|TRBV27|-|-
CASSLNGNSPLHF
TGTGCCAGCAGTTTAAACGGAAATTCACCCCTCCACTTT
>TRBJ2-2|TRBV6-5|-|TRBD2
CASSGLAGGTGELFF
TGTGCCAGCAGCGGACTAGCGGGGGGTACCGGGGAGCTGTTTTTT
>TRBJ2-5|TRBV19|-|TRBD1
CASSIIPGQGKETQYF
TGTGCCAGTAGTATAATACCGGGACAGGGGAAAGAGACCCAGTACTTC
>TRBJ2-7|TRBV19|few|-
CASSAAGQFYEQYF
TGTGCCAGTAGTGCCGCGGGACAGTTCTACGAGCAGTACTTC
>TRBJ2-7|TRBV2|many|-
CASSGDYEQYF
TGTGCCAGCAGTGGGGACTACGAGCAGTACTTC
>TRBJ2-3|TRBV6-6|-|-
CASSKGDTQYF
TGTGCCAGCAGCAAGGGGGATACGCAGTATTTT
>TRBJ2-7|TRBV6-1|-|-
CASSVRPHEQYF
TGTGCCAGCAGTGTTCGTCCACACGAGCAGTACTTC
>TRBJ1-6|TRBV6-5|-|TRBD1
CASTVKGPGGATRSPLHF
TGTGCCAGCACTGTTAAGGGCCCAGGGGGCGCGACTCGTTCACCCCTCCACTTT
>TRBJ2-2|TRBV10-1|-|-
CASGTTSSAGELFF
TGCGCCAGCGGGACGACATCCTCCGCCGGGGAGCTGTTTTTT
>TRBJ1-3|TRBV19|-|-
CASSIPRQTSGNTIYF
TGTGCCAGTAGTATCCCCAGACAAACCTCTGGAAACACCATATATTTT
>TRBJ2-3|TRBV7-2|-|TRBD2
CASSPRGAGSTDTQYF
TGTGCCAGCAGCCCAAGGGGAGCGGGGAGCACAGATACGCAGTATTTT
>TRBJ1-1|TRBV12-3/TRBV12-4|-|-
CASSYSKQQGAFF
TGTGCCAGCAGTTACTCGAAACAGCAAGGGGCTTTCTTT
>TRBJ2-7|TRBV10-2|few|-
CASSEGQFYEQYF
TGCGCCAGCAGTGAGGGACAGTTCTACGAGCAGTACTTC
>TRBJ2-1|TRBV4-1|-|TRBD2
CASRLAGSDEQFF
TGCGCCAGCAGGCTAGCGGGGTCGGATGAGCAGTTCTTC
>TRBJ1-2|TRBV7-2|-|-
CASSYEWGGQGYTF
TGTGCCAGCAGCTACGAGTGGGGGGGGCAGGGCTACACCTTC
>TRBJ2-3|TRBV10-3|-|-
CAISEGLAVDTQYF
TGTGCCATCAGTGAAGGGCTAGCTGTCGATACGCAGTATTTT
>TRBJ2-6|TRBV19|-|-
CASIMLTGTGANVLTF
TGTGCCAGTATTATGCTCACAGGGACTGGGGCCAACGTCCTGACTTTC
>TRBJ2-7|TRBV7-2|-|TRBD2
CASSQVTGGTYEQYF
TGCGCCAGCAGCCAAGTTACGGGGGGTACTTACGAGCAGTACTTC
>TRBJ1-2|TRBV12-3/TRBV12-4|-|-
CASSDRRLGYTF
TGTGCCAGCAGTGACAGGAGACTGGGCTACACCTTC
>TRBJ2-1|TRBV20-1|once|-
CSARDPQEKLNEQFF
TGCAGTGCTAGAGATCCCCAGGAAAAGTTGAATGAGCAGTTCTTC
>TRBJ1-1|TRBV7-3|-|-
CASSLWLGTEAFF
TGTGCCAGCAGCTTATGGTTAGGCACTGAAGCTTTCTTT
>TRBJ2-1|TRBV4-1|-|-
CASSQEGGGGRFDEQFF
TGCGCCAGCAGCCAAGAAGGGGGAGGGGGGCGATTCGATGAGCAGTTCTTC
>TRBJ1-1|TRBV20-1|-|TRBD1
CSAPPGQGSDTEAFF
TGCAGTGCTCCTCCCGGACAGGGAAGCGACACTGAAGCTTTCTTT
>TRBJ1-6|TRBV2|-|TRBD1
CASSEGTGPSPLHF
TGTGCCAGCAGTGAGGGGACAGGGCCTTCACCCCTCCACTTT
>TRBJ2-5|TRBV7-8|few|-
CASSLFKTQETQYF
TGTGCCAGCAGTTTATTCAAGACGCAAGAGACCCAGTACTTC